The 15 T cell receptor beta chains in this list originate from one sample, sequenced in a study of tumor-infiltrating lymphocytes in primary liver carcinoma. A constant-region primer served to make TCR beta cDNA from about 530 ng total RNA. Libraries covering TCR beta were generated through three nested multiplex PCR rounds (using a slightly modified ARM-PCR). TRBV1-TRBV30 forward and Cbeta reverse primers drove the first two approximately 10-cycle rounds. TCRdb re-called the multiplex PCR reads with MiXCR, one entry per CDR3 protein. The repertoire holds about 330,000 distinct CDR3 sequences, with 65% as singletons. RNA isolated from unsorted whole blood supplied the blood RNA, with germline DNA also extracted. What was sequenced was peripheral blood. All receptors come from a man aged 35-49 years with primary liver carcinoma and hepatitis B virus infection.

Worth noting for this clonotype: This likely comes from a read error, as the CDR3 has no conserved phenylalanine or tryptophan at its end. The V gene is TRBV4-1, the J gene TRBJ2-5; tentatively, D is TRBD1 (6 bases). V dropped 3 bases and J dropped 4 bases, with 24 bases sitting between them. The CDR3 covers 18 residues. CDR1 MGHRA and CDR2 YSYEKL come from the germline V gene. CDR3 DNA: TGCGCCAGCAGCCAGGATCCCACCATGGGGGCAGGTGGAGAGACCCAGTACCTC. This codes for CASSQDPTMGAGGETQYL.

This clonotype was seen many times. J is TRBJ2-5 and V is TRBV30; unclear D gene. The CDR3 is made up of 14 amino acids. V lost 6 bases and J lost 2, with 16 bases in between. CDR1 is GTSNPN and CDR2 is SVGIG in the germline V gene (reference sequence). CDR3 residues: CACLERDSQETQYF. Here the CDR3 DNA reads TGTGCCTGCTTAGAGCGCGATTCTCAAGAGACCCAGTACTTC.

With regard to this clonotype: Germline and junction disagree at one end, which may indicate a read error. The rearrangement uses TRBV11-2 and TRBJ2-1; TRBD2 agrees at 16 bases. CDR3 length: 18 amino acids. Germline V gene data show CDR1 as SGHAT and CDR2 as FQNNGV. CDR3 residues: CTSSLGTSGRAVYNEQFF. In nucleotides, the CDR3 is TGTACCAGCAGCTTGGGGACTAGCGGGAGGGCCGTCTACAATGAGCAATTCTTC.

A remark on this clonotype: A clone one base away is much larger, so this may be a read error. The J gene is TRBJ2-5, the V gene TRBV6-6; D gene unclear. The CDR3 totals 12 residues. Germline lookup yields CDR1 MNHNY and CDR2 SVGAGI (reference sequence). The CDR3 coding sequence is TGTGTCAGCAGTTACGCGAGAGAGACCCAGTACTTC. It encodes CVSSYARETQYF.

This clonotype was detected once. This may be a read error, as it is one base from a much larger clone. The chain uses TRBV6-5 and TRBJ2-3, with TRBD2 matching 7 bases. Germline V gene lookup returns CDR1 MNHEY and CDR2 SVGAGI. This CDR3 spans 16 amino acids. The J segment lost 2 bases and the V segment lost 6 bases, leaving 11 bases of the junction unmatched. The CDR3 sequence is CASSRGCGGDTDTQYF. The CDR3 nucleotides are TGTGCCAGCAGCCGAGGGTGTGGGGGGGACACAGATACGCAGTATTTT.

Worth noting for this clonotype: Lacking the conserved final phenylalanine or tryptophan, this CDR3 likely reflects a read error. V and J are TRBV11-2 and TRBJ2-3, with D uncertain. With 3 bases removed from V and 6 bases from J, the gap between germline ends came to 13 bases. Germline V gene sequence: CDR1 SGHAT, CDR2 FQNNGV. This CDR3 is 14 amino acids long. CDR3 coding DNA: TGTGCCAGCAGCTTGGAACTTTACGCCGATACGCAGTATTAT. Translated: CASSLELYADTQYY.

This clonotype has a handful of counts. This chain uses TRBV5-5 with TRBJ2-3; 7 nucleotides align to TRBD1. This CDR3 spans 15 amino acids. Germline-derived CDR1 and CDR2 are SGHKS and YYEKEE (reference sequence). The V and J ends lost 4 bases and 4 bases, in that order; junction bases with no gene match: 9. For the CDR3, the DNA is TGTGCCAGCAGCCCTGAGAGGGGGCGCCCAGATACGCAGTATTTT. Its translation: CASSPERGRPDTQYF.

CDR3 protein: CASSIGGLRSYNEQFF. The CDR3 DNA sequence: TGTGCCAGTAGCATCGGGGGACTCCGATCCTACAATGAGCAGTTCTTC. The chain combines TRBV11-1 with TRBJ2-1, with TRBD2 as a possible D gene (6 bases). Germline V gene lookup returns CDR1 SGHAT and CDR2 FQDESV (reference sequence). This CDR3 comprises 16 residues. The ends were cut back, 9 bases at V and 1 base at J, with 19 bases in the middle.

Concerning this clonotype itself: With a much larger clone just one base away, this may be a read error. This rearrangement joins TRBV7-9 to TRBJ2-3; D may be TRBD2 (6 bases). The CDR3 covers 14 residues. Germline V gene sequence: CDR1 SEHNR, CDR2 FQNEAQ (reference sequence). Trimming removed 8 bases at V and 14 bases at J, with 26 bases between. The DNA for the CDR3 is TGTGCCAGCGGCCCTCCACGGGAGTTATCAAGAGGGTATTTT. As protein: CASGPPRELSRGYF.

The chain has TRBV11-2 and TRBJ2-1, with 8 bases fitting TRBD2. Germline V lookup: CDR1 SGHAT, CDR2 FQNNGV. The CDR3 is 16 residues long. J lost 6 bases, V lost 3 bases, and 10 bases had no gene match. For the CDR3, the DNA is TGTGCCAGCAGCTTGTGGTGTAGCGGGAACCTCAATGAGCAGTTCTTC. Protein product: CASSLWCSGNLNEQFF.

As for this clonotype: At one of its ends the junction is not consistent with the germline gene, which may arise from a read error. The rearrangement links TRBV11-1 to TRBJ1-3; D call uncertain. The germline CDR1 and CDR2 sequences are SGHAT and FQDESV (reference sequence). The CDR3 runs to 14 residues. The CDR3 region is CACVEQPSGNTICF. The CDR3 DNA reads as TGTGCCTGCGTCGAACAACCCTCTGGAAACACCATATGTTTT. Full variable domain (remainder filled in from reference TRBV11-1 and TRBJ1-3): EAEVAQSPRYKITEKSQAVAFWCDPISGHATLYWYRQILGQGPELLVQFQDESVVDDSQLPKDRFSAERLKGVDSTLKIQPAELGDSAMYLCACVEQPSGNTICFGEGSWLTVV.

The chain employs TRBV7-2 and TRBJ1-5; D call uncertain. Germline V gene sequence: CDR1 SGHTA, CDR2 FQGNSA. The CDR3 extends over 12 amino acids. V was cut by 2 bases and J by 5 bases, with 4 bases left in between. Here the CDR3 DNA reads TGTGCCAGCAGCTTATACGATCAGCCCCAGCATTTT. Translated: CASSLYDQPQHF.

The V gene is TRBV11-2, the J gene TRBJ2-7, with D unresolved. V dropped 5 bases and J dropped 13 bases, with 27 bases sitting between them. Germline V gene data show CDR1 as SGHAT and CDR2 as FQNNGV. The CDR3 is 15 amino acids. The CDR3 sequence is CASSIGSQESSERYF. The CDR3 bases are TGTGCCAGCAGCATAGGTAGCCAGGAATCTTCGGAGCGATACTTC.

A word on this clonotype: Possible read error: a much larger clone is one base away. This chain uses TRBV6-1 with TRBJ2-7; D unclear. CDR1 and CDR2 (germline): MNHNS, SASEGT. The CDR3 covers 16 residues. The CDR3 protein is CACSPKMSGSLGEQYF. In DNA form, the CDR3 reads TGTGCCTGCAGTCCTAAGATGTCAGGATCGCTGGGCGAGCAGTACTTC.

Of note for this clonotype: The conserved final phenylalanine or tryptophan is absent from the CDR3, which likely points to a read error. The rearrangement uses TRBV11-2 and TRBJ2-7; 7 nucleotides align to TRBD2. This CDR3 spans 14 amino acids. The germline gives CDR1 SGHAT, CDR2 FQNNGV. The CDR3 region is CASSQAGRSYEQYS. The CDR3 region has the DNA TGCGCCAGCAGCCAAGCGGGGAGATCCTACGAGCAGTACTCC.